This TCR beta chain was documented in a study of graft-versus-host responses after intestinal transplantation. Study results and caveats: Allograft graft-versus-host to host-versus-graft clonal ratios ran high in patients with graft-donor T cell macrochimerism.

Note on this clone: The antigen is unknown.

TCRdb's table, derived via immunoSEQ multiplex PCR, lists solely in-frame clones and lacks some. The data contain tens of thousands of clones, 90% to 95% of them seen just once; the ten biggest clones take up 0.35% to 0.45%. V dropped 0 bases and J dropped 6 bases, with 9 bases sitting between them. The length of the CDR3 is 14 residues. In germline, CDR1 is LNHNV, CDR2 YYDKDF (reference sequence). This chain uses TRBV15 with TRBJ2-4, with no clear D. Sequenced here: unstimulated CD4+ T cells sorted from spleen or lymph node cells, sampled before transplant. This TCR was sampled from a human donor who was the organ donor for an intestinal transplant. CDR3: CATSRDLTGNIQYF. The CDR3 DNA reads TGTGCCACCAGCAGAGACCTGACGGGAAACATTCAGTACTTC.